Listed below are T cell receptor beta chains from one sample, sequenced in a study of persistence of HIV-infected CD4 T cells. Sequencing used immunoSEQ multiplex PCR; TCRdb keeps in-frame clones, though not all of them. The sample records 35,000 to 45,000 clones, approximately 86% being singletons. The antigens these receptors bind are not known. The source was CD4+ T cells sorted from PBMCs after approximately 19-hour stimulation, collected from a patient who received antiretroviral therapy. The receptors stem from an adult man with HIV who was CMV-seropositive. CDR3s include the opening cysteine and the closing phenylalanine or tryptophan. A D gene is named only where the DNA matches it firmly. Only some rows state a clone size, as once, few, many or a class for expanded clones.

>TRBV9|NA|NA|TRBJ1-1
CASSAAGPRQKAFF
TGTGCCAGCAGCGCGGCTGGACCGCGGCAGAAAGCTTTCTTT
>TRBV14|NA|NA|TRBJ1-2
CASSPSLGAHLGYTF
TGTGCCAGCAGCCCGTCTCTCGGAGCACATCTTGGCTACACCTTC
>TRBV27|NA|NA|TRBJ2-7
CASRTTGTLWYF
TGTGCCAGCCGGACGACAGGAACTCTGTGGTACTTC
>TRBV10-3|NA|few|TRBJ1-1
CAISEAGTTEAFF
TGTGCCATCAGTGAGGCGGGGACCACTGAAGCTTTCTTT
>TRBV30|TRBD1|NA|TRBJ1-2
CAWGGQATYGYTF
TGTGCCTGGGGAGGACAGGCCACCTATGGCTACACCTTC
>TRBV7-9|TRBD1|NA|TRBJ1-1
CASSPTGGTEAFF
TGTGCCAGCAGCCCGACAGGGGGTACTGAAGCTTTCTTT
>TRBV6-5|NA|NA|TRBJ2-2
CASRSSGTGELFF
TGTGCCAGCAGATCCTCCGGCACCGGGGAGCTGTTTTTT
>TRBV5-1|NA|NA|TRBJ1-4
CASSPGRRATNEKLFF
TGCGCCAGCAGCCCAGGACGTAGAGCAACTAATGAAAAACTGTTTTTT
>TRBV2|NA|NA|TRBJ1-5
CASSEASFQPQHF
TGTGCCAGCAGTGAAGCGTCGTTTCAGCCCCAGCATTTT
>TRBV6-5|NA|NA|TRBJ1-6
CASSAPGGKNSPLHF
TGTGCCAGCAGCGCCCCCGGGGGGAAGAATTCACCCCTCCACTTT
>TRBV27|NA|NA|TRBJ1-6
CASSLARADYNSPLHF
TGTGCCAGCAGTTTGGCCAGGGCCGACTATAATTCACCCCTCCACTTT
>TRBV20-1|TRBD2|once|TRBJ2-5
CSAGREKTQYF
TGCAGTGCGGGGAGGGAAAAGACCCAGTACTTC
>TRBV6-5|NA|NA|TRBJ1-1
CASSYVTGAEAFF
TGTGCCAGCAGTTACGTTACTGGGGCTGAAGCTTTCTTT
>TRBV5-4|NA|NA|TRBJ1-3
CASSRMGGGRHSGNTIYF
TGTGCCAGCAGCCGGATGGGGGGGGGACGGCACTCTGGAAACACCATATATTTT
>TRBV19|NA|once|TRBJ1-5
CASSDRGQGFSNQPQHF
TGTGCCAGTAGTGACCGGGGCCAGGGGTTTAGCAATCAGCCCCAGCATTTT
>TRBV12-3/TRBV12-4|TRBD1|NA|TRBJ2-5
CASSVGQGQTQYF
TGTGCCAGCAGTGTTGGACAGGGACAGACCCAGTACTTC
>TRBV29-1|TRBD1|NA|TRBJ2-6
CSVGTGLFSGANVLTF
TGCAGCGTTGGGACAGGACTTTTCTCTGGGGCCAACGTCCTGACTTTC
>TRBV24-1|NA|NA|TRBJ2-7
CATSAISYEQYF
TGTGCCACCAGTGCAATATCCTACGAGCAGTACTTC
>TRBV14|NA|NA|TRBJ2-7
CASSQRGRYEQYF
TGTGCCAGCAGCCAAAGAGGGAGATACGAGCAGTACTTC
>TRBV15|NA|NA|TRBJ1-2
CATSREDRTAGYTF
TGTGCCACCAGCAGGGAAGATCGCACAGCCGGCTACACCTTC
>TRBV5-1|NA|NA|TRBJ2-1
CASLLGHRSNNEQFF
TGCGCCAGCCTATTAGGACATCGCTCCAACAATGAGCAGTTCTTC
>TRBV30|NA|NA|TRBJ2-7
CAGLRQGKNEQYF
TGTGCCGGACTAAGGCAGGGTAAGAACGAGCAGTACTTC
>TRBV30|TRBD2|NA|TRBJ2-1
CAWKGTSGLIGQFF
TGTGCCTGGAAAGGGACTAGCGGCCTTATTGGGCAGTTCTTC
>TRBV7-3|TRBD2|NA|TRBJ2-3
CASSLGTSGRTDTQYF
TGTGCCAGCAGCTTAGGGACTAGCGGACGCACAGATACGCAGTATTTT
>TRBV30|NA|NA|TRBJ1-1
CAWNRGVYTEAFF
TGTGCCTGGAATCGCGGGGTGTACACTGAAGCTTTCTTT
>TRBV28|NA|NA|TRBJ1-2
CASSTGGDNYGYTF
TGTGCCAGCAGCACCGGGGGGGACAACTATGGCTACACCTTC
>TRBV7-2|TRBD1|few|TRBJ2-5
CASSQGQIGETQYF
TGTGCCAGCAGCCAGGGACAGATTGGGGAGACCCAGTACTTC
>TRBV30|NA|few|TRBJ1-5
CAWSRLQGRQPQHF
TGTGCCTGGAGTCGCCTCCAGGGGCGTCAGCCCCAGCATTTT
>TRBV4-1|NA|NA|TRBJ1-1
CASSLGDSARHTEAFF
TGCGCCAGCAGCCTCGGAGACAGTGCTAGACACACTGAAGCTTTCTTT
>TRBV6-5|NA|once|TRBJ1-6
CASSRSRVDSPLHF
TGTGCCAGCAGTAGGAGTAGGGTTGATTCACCCCTCCACTTT
>TRBV5-4|NA|NA|TRBJ1-4
CASSPGHEYHEKLFF
TGTGCCAGCAGCCCCGGACACGAGTACCATGAAAAACTGTTTTTT